This T cell receptor beta chain was retrieved from a study of esophageal squamous cell carcinoma under preoperative chemotherapy. This CDR3 region has 13 residues. Germline values: CDR1 SGHNT, CDR2 YENEEA. With V trimmed by 8 bases and J by 3 bases, 4 bases remained unmatched. TCRdb used MiXCR to reprocess the PCR reads, holding one entry per CDR3 protein. The repertoire consists of around 34,000 distinct CDR3 sequences, with 50% to 60% occurring once and the leading ten covering less than 30%. Time point indicated: after preoperative PTX-NDP chemotherapy. Collection took place from a patient given preoperative chemotherapy. The clonotype comes from a human donor with esophageal squamous cell carcinoma. The donor label of this sample is uncertain. The rearrangement uses TRBV11-3 and TRBJ2-3; 8 bases match TRBD1. The CDR3 loop is CASSGQGTDTQYF. The CDR3 DNA sequence: TGTGCCAGCTCCGGACAGGGTACAGATACGCAGTATTTT.